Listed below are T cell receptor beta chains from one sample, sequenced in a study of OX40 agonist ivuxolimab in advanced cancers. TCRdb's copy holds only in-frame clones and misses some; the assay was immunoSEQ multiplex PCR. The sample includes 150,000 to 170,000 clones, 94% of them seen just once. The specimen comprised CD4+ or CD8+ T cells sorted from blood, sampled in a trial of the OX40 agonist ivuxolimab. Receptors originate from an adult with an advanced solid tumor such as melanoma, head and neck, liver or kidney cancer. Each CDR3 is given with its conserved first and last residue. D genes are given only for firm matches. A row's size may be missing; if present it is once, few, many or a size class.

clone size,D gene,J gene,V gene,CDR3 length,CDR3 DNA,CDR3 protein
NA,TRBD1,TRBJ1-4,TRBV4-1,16,TGCGCCAGCAGCCAAGATCAGGGGGGCGCGGGTGAAAAACTGTTTTTT,CASSQDQGGAGEKLFF
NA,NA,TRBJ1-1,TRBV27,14,TGTGCCAGCAGGATGTCAGGGACGAACACTGAAGCTTTCTTT,CASRMSGTNTEAFF
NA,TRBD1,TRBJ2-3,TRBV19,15,TGTGCCAGTAACCCCCGGGACAGAGACACAGATACGCAGTATTTT,CASNPRDRDTDTQYF
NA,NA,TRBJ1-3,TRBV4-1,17,TGCGCCAGCAGCCAAGAACGGGCGGCGAGCTCTGGAAACACCATATATTTT,CASSQERAASSGNTIYF
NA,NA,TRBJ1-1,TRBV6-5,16,TGTGCCAGCAGTTCCACATACGGACGATCGAACACTGAAGCTTTCTTT,CASSSTYGRSNTEAFF
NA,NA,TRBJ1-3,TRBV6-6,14,TGTGCCAGCAGTACCTCTCGGGAGGGAAACACCATATATTTT,CASSTSREGNTIYF
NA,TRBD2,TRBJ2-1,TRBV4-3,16,TGCGCCAGCAGCCATCCCACTAGCGGCTCCTACAATGAGCAGTTCTTC,CASSHPTSGSYNEQFF
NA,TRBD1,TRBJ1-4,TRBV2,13,TGTGCCAGCAGGGGACAGCCTAATGAAAAACTGTTTTTT,CASRGQPNEKLFF
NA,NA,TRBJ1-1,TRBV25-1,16,TGTGCCAGCAGGGGAAATCCGGGTCGGCGGGACACTGAAGCTTTCTTT,CASRGNPGRRDTEAFF
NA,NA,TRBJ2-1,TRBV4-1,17,TGCGCCAGCAGCCAAGGGAAGGGCCCTCTCTCCGGGCGCGAGCAGTTCTTC,CASSQGKGPLSGREQFF
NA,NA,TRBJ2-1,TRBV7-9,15,TGTGCCAGCAGCTTAACGGACAGTCCCTACAATGAGCAGTTCTTC,CASSLTDSPYNEQFF
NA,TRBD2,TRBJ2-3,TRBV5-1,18,TGCGCCAGCAGCTTGGCCGGCGGGGGGGCCTGGCGCGTGGATACGCAGTATTTT,CASSLAGGGAWRVDTQYF
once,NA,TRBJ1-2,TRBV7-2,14,TGTGCCAGCAGCCCTCGACTAGTCAACTATGGCTACACCTTC,CASSPRLVNYGYTF
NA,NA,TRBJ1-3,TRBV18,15,TGTGCCAGCTCACCGGGCCGGATCTCTGGAAACACCATATATTTT,CASSPGRISGNTIYF
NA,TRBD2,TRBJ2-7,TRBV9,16,TGTGCCAGCAGCGGAGCTCCAAGCGGGAGCTCCTACGAGCAGTACTTC,CASSGAPSGSSYEQYF
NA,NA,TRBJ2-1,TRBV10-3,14,TGTGCCACGAGGGAAGGGAAGGGGCACAATGAGCAGTTCTTC,CATREGKGHNEQFF
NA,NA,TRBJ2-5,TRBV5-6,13,TGTGCCAGCAGCTTGCGGTCGGGAGAGACCCAGTACTTC,CASSLRSGETQYF
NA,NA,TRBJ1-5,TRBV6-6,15,TGTGCCAGCAGTCGAGGGGACTATAGCAATCAGCCCCAGCATTTT,CASSRGDYSNQPQHF
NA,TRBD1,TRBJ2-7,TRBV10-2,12,TGCGCCAGCAGAGACAGGGGGTACGAGCAGTACTTC,CASRDRGYEQYF
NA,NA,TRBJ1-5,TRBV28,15,TGTGCCAGCAGTTTCAAACCGTTCGGCAATCAGCCCCAGCATTTT,CASSFKPFGNQPQHF
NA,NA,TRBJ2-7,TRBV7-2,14,TGTGCCAGCAGCCGACTAGGCATTGCCTACGAGCAGTACTTC,CASSRLGIAYEQYF
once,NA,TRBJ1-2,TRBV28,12,TGTGCCAGCAGCCCCGGGACATCTGGCTACACCTTC,CASSPGTSGYTF
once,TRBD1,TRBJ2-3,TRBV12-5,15,TGTGCTAGTGGTCGGGGACAGATTAGCACAGATACGCAGTATTTT,CASGRGQISTDTQYF
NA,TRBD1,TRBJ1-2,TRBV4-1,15,TGCGCCAGCAGCCAAGACGACAGGGCCAACTATGGCTACACCTTC,CASSQDDRANYGYTF
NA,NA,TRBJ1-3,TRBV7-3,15,TGTGCCAGCAGCTTAACTGGGACCACTGGAAACACCATATATTTT,CASSLTGTTGNTIYF
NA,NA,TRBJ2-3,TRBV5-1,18,TGCGCCAGCAGCTTGGGGGCCGTCGGACCTCTCTCTGGAGATACGCAGTATTTT,CASSLGAVGPLSGDTQYF
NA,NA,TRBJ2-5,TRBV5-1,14,TGCGCCAGCAGCCCCAGACAAATTCAAGAGACCCAGTACTTC,CASSPRQIQETQYF
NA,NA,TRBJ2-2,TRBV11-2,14,TGTGCCAGCACCGTTAACGGGGGGCAAGGGGAGCTGTTTTTT,CASTVNGGQGELFF
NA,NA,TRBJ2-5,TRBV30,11,TGTGCCTGGAGTGTTCAAGAGACCCAGTACTTC,CAWSVQETQYF
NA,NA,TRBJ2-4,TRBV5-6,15,TGTGCCAGCAGCGTGACAGATATAGCCAAAAACATTCAGTACTTC,CASSVTDIAKNIQYF
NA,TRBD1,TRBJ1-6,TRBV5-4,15,TGTGCCAGCAGCTTGGCCGACAGGGTGGGTTCACCCCTCCACTTT,CASSLADRVGSPLHF
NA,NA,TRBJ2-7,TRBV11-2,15,TGTGCCAGCAGCTTAGCTTCAGGGTTTAACGACGAGCAGTACTTC,CASSLASGFNDEQYF
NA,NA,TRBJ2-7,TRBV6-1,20,TGTGCCAGCAGTGAAAATTCGTCAGGGAACTTTCCTCCAAGCTCCTACGAGCAGTACTTC,CASSENSSGNFPPSSYEQYF
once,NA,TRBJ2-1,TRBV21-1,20,TGTGCCAGCAGCACTAATCCGAACGGGGGGCGGGGGCACTCCTACAATGAGCAGTTCTTC,CASSTNPNGGRGHSYNEQFF
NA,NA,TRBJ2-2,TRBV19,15,TGTGCCAGTACCTCCTGGGAAGGGAGCACCGGGGAGCTGTTTTTT,CASTSWEGSTGELFF
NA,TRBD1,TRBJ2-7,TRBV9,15,TGTGCCAGCAGCGTAGACCCGACAGGGGGCAGCGAGCAGTACTTC,CASSVDPTGGSEQYF
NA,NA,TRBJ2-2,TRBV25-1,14,TGTGCCAGCAGTGAATCGGGTAGTGTCGGGGAGCTGTTTTTT,CASSESGSVGELFF
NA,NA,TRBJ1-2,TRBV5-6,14,TGTGCCAGCAGCCTACCGGGAGGGTCCTATGGCTACACCTTC,CASSLPGGSYGYTF
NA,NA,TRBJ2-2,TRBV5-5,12,TGTGCCAGCACCCGGAACACCGGGGAGCTGTTTTTT,CASTRNTGELFF
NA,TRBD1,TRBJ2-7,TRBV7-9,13,TGTGCCAGCAGCCCAGGGGGCGCGTACGAGCAGTACTTC,CASSPGGAYEQYF
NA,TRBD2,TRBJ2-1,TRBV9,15,TGTGCCAGCAGCGACGTAGCGGGTCCCTACGGTGAGCAGTTCTTC,CASSDVAGPYGEQFF
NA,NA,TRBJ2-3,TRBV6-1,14,TGTGCCAGCAGGAGAACCGTAACGACAGATACGCAGTATTTT,CASRRTVTTDTQYF
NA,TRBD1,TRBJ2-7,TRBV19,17,TGTGCCAGTAGTATGGATCGGACAGGGAAGAGCTCCTACGAGCAGTACTTC,CASSMDRTGKSSYEQYF
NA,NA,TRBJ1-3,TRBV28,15,TGTGCCAGCAGTTTCCAGACCACCTCTGGAAACACCATATATTTT,CASSFQTTSGNTIYF
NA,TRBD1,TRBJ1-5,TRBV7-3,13,TGTGCCAGCAGCTTGACAGGGGCGCAGCCCCAGCATTTT,CASSLTGAQPQHF
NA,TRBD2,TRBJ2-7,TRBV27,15,TGTGCCAGCATAACCAAGTCTAGCGGGAGATACGAGCAGTACTTC,CASITKSSGRYEQYF
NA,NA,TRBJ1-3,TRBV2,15,TGTGCCAGCAGTGCCGGGCGTCTCTCTGGAAACACCATATATTTT,CASSAGRLSGNTIYF
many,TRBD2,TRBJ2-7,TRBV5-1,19,TGCGCCAGCAGACGATACCCCGGGACTAGCGGGGGGGCCCTCTACGAGCAGTACTTC,CASRRYPGTSGGALYEQYF
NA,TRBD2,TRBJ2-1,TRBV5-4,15,TGTGCCAGCAGCTTGGGAGGGACTAGCGGCAATGAGCAGTTCTTC,CASSLGGTSGNEQFF
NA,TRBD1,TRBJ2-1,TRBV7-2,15,TGTGCCAGCAGCCGTCGACAGGGGGAGTACAATGAGCAGTTCTTC,CASSRRQGEYNEQFF
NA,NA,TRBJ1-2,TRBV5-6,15,TGTGCCAGCAGCCCTTTAGACCCCTTAGGCCATCGCTACACCTTC,CASSPLDPLGHRYTF
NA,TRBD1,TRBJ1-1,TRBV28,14,TGTGCCACCAAACTGGGGCAGGGGGCAGATGAAGCTTTCTTT,CATKLGQGADEAFF
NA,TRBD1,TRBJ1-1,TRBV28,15,TGTGCCAGCAGTGACAGGGGGCGGGTGAACACTGAAGCTTTCTTT,CASSDRGRVNTEAFF
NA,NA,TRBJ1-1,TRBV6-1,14,TGTGCCAGCAGTAAGGAGGATTTGGACACTGAAGCTTTCTTT,CASSKEDLDTEAFF
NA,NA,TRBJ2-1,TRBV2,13,TGTGCCAGCAGCCGAGTTGGGGAGGTAAAGCAGTTCTTC,CASSRVGEVKQFF
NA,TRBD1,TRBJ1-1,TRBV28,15,TGTGCCAGCAATACGTGGACAGGGGTGGGCACTGAAGCTTTCTTT,CASNTWTGVGTEAFF
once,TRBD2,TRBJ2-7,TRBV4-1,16,TGCGCCAGCAGCCAAGTCTCCCTAGCGGGGAACTACGAGCAGTACTTC,CASSQVSLAGNYEQYF
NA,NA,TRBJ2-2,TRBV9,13,TGTGCCAGCAGCATATTACGTACCGGGGAGCTGTTTTTT,CASSILRTGELFF
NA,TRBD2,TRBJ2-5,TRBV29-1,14,TGCAGCGTTGGTAGAGCGGGAGGGGAAGAGACCCAGTACTTC,CSVGRAGGEETQYF